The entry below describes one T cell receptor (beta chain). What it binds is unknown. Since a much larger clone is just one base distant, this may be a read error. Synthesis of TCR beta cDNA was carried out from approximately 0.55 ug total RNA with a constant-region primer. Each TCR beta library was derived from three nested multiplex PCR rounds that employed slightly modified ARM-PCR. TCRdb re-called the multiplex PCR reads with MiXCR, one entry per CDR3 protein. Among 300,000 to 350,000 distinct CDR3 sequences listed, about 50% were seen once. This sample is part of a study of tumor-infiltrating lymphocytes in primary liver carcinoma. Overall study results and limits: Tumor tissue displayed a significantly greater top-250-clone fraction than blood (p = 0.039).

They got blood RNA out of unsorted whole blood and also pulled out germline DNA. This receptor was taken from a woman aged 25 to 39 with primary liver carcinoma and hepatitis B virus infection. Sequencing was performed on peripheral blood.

CDR3 DNA sequence: TGTGCCAGCAGTTACGGTCAGGGAGTTGTCACCTGGGAGCTGTTTTTT. This encodes CASSYGQGVVTWELFF. The chain combines TRBV6-5 with TRBJ2-2; D is perhaps TRBD1 or TRBD2 (5 bases each). The CDR3 loop spans 16 amino acids. CDR1 MNHEY and CDR2 SVGAGI come from the germline V gene.